A selection of T cell receptor beta chains follows, all from one sample in a study of blood T cell repertoires in COVID-19. Clones were sequenced by immunoSEQ multiplex PCR, and TCRdb holds only the in-frame ones, with some missing. The repertoire includes about 250,000 clones, approximately 85% of them detected once, and 9.1% sits in the top ten. Sequencing was carried out using PBMCs or T cells enriched from blood (not recorded which). These receptors all come from a woman aged 50 to 60 with acute COVID-19. The CDR3 runs from the conserved cysteine through the conserved F or W. The D gene is left open where the match is weak. Rows may omit the clone size; those that give it use once, few, many or a size class.

V gene: TRBV5-4; D gene: TRBD2; J gene: TRBJ2-1; clone size: NA; CDR3 protein: CASSPRTSGGNEQFF; CDR3 DNA: TGTGCCAGCAGCCCCAGGACTAGCGGGGGTAATGAGCAGTTCTTC
V gene: TRBV11-3; D gene: NA; J gene: TRBJ2-1; clone size: NA; CDR3 protein: CASSLSSSPHEQFF; CDR3 DNA: TGTGCCAGCAGCTTGAGTAGTTCGCCCCATGAGCAGTTCTTC
V gene: TRBV10-3; D gene: TRBD1; J gene: TRBJ2-7; clone size: once; CDR3 protein: CAISRGQGDEQYF; CDR3 DNA: TGTGCCATCAGCCGGGGACAGGGCGACGAGCAGTACTTC
V gene: TRBV12-3/TRBV12-4; D gene: NA; J gene: TRBJ2-7; clone size: NA; CDR3 protein: CASSLGGPTEQYF; CDR3 DNA: TGTGCCAGCAGTTTAGGCGGTCCTACCGAGCAGTACTTC
V gene: TRBV27; D gene: TRBD1; J gene: TRBJ1-2; clone size: NA; CDR3 protein: CASSPPPGTGGVLNADYGYTF; CDR3 DNA: TGTGCCAGCAGCCCTCCCCCCGGGACAGGGGGCGTACTTAATGCTGACTATGGCTACACCTTC
V gene: TRBV10-3; D gene: NA; J gene: TRBJ1-1; clone size: NA; CDR3 protein: CAISESGRGGRGNTEAFF; CDR3 DNA: TGTGCCATCAGTGAGTCGGGGAGGGGGGGCCGAGGGAACACTGAAGCTTTCTTT
V gene: TRBV10-3; D gene: NA; J gene: TRBJ1-6; clone size: NA; CDR3 protein: CATEPEGNSPLHF; CDR3 DNA: TGTGCCACCGAGCCCGAGGGAAATTCACCCCTCCACTTT
V gene: TRBV4-1; D gene: NA; J gene: TRBJ1-1; clone size: NA; CDR3 protein: CASSQPGQGRTEAFF; CDR3 DNA: TGCGCCAGCAGCCAGCCGGGACAAGGAAGAACTGAAGCTTTCTTT
V gene: TRBV7-2; D gene: TRBD1; J gene: TRBJ2-1; clone size: NA; CDR3 protein: CASSYRGANQYNEQFF; CDR3 DNA: TGTGCCAGCAGCTACAGGGGAGCGAATCAATACAATGAGCAGTTCTTC
V gene: TRBV2; D gene: TRBD1; J gene: TRBJ2-5; clone size: NA; CDR3 protein: CASSVGQGGKTQYF; CDR3 DNA: TGTGCCAGCAGTGTGGGACAGGGAGGGAAGACCCAGTACTTC
V gene: TRBV7-9; D gene: TRBD1; J gene: TRBJ1-1; clone size: NA; CDR3 protein: CASSLGAGGNEAFF; CDR3 DNA: TGTGCCAGCAGCTTAGGAGCAGGGGGTAATGAGGCTTTCTTT
V gene: TRBV7-9; D gene: NA; J gene: TRBJ1-5; clone size: NA; CDR3 protein: CASSLASSEEPQHF; CDR3 DNA: TGTGCCAGCAGCTTAGCGTCTAGCGAGGAGCCCCAGCATTTT
V gene: TRBV3-1/TRBV3-2; D gene: TRBD2; J gene: TRBJ2-1; clone size: NA; CDR3 protein: CASSQVPTSGSISYNEQFF; CDR3 DNA: TGTGCCAGCAGCCAAGTCCCTACTAGCGGGAGTATCTCCTACAATGAGCAGTTCTTC
V gene: TRBV27; D gene: NA; J gene: TRBJ2-3; clone size: NA; CDR3 protein: CASSLWTAGDTQYF; CDR3 DNA: TGTGCCAGCAGTTTATGGACAGCGGGGGATACGCAGTATTTT
V gene: TRBV3-1/TRBV3-2; D gene: NA; J gene: TRBJ2-1; clone size: NA; CDR3 protein: CASSQLAGSYNEQFF; CDR3 DNA: TGTGCCAGCAGCCAGTTGGCGGGGTCCTACAATGAGCAGTTCTTC
V gene: TRBV4-1; D gene: NA; J gene: TRBJ1-1; clone size: few; CDR3 protein: CASSQSGGYVTEAFF; CDR3 DNA: TGCGCCAGCAGCCAATCGGGGGGCTACGTCACTGAAGCTTTCTTT
V gene: TRBV3-1/TRBV3-2; D gene: TRBD2; J gene: TRBJ2-5; clone size: NA; CDR3 protein: CASSQGAGGRETQYF; CDR3 DNA: TGTGCCAGCAGCCAAGGAGCGGGGGGTCGGGAGACCCAGTACTTC
V gene: TRBV5-4; D gene: NA; J gene: TRBJ2-4; clone size: NA; CDR3 protein: CASSLVFGGDSLAKNIQYF; CDR3 DNA: TGTGCCAGCAGCTTGGTCTTCGGCGGCGACTCTCTAGCCAAAAACATTCAGTACTTC
V gene: TRBV5-6; D gene: TRBD1; J gene: TRBJ1-4; clone size: NA; CDR3 protein: CASSSDRGPGKLFF; CDR3 DNA: TGTGCCAGCAGCTCCGACAGGGGGCCTGGAAAACTGTTTTTT
V gene: TRBV7-8; D gene: NA; J gene: TRBJ2-7; clone size: NA; CDR3 protein: CASSPGGYEQYF; CDR3 DNA: TGTGCCAGCAGCCCCGGAGGGTACGAGCAGTACTTC
V gene: TRBV5-4; D gene: TRBD2; J gene: TRBJ2-5; clone size: NA; CDR3 protein: CASSSSGGVVETQYF; CDR3 DNA: TGTGCCAGCAGCAGTAGCGGGGGGGTTGTGGAGACCCAGTACTTC
V gene: TRBV19; D gene: NA; J gene: TRBJ1-2; clone size: NA; CDR3 protein: CASLRQIQYGYTF; CDR3 DNA: TGTGCCAGCCTTAGACAGATTCAATATGGCTACACCTTC
V gene: TRBV7-2; D gene: NA; J gene: TRBJ2-2; clone size: NA; CDR3 protein: CASSSGRSGELFF; CDR3 DNA: TGTGCCAGCAGCTCGGGTAGATCCGGGGAGCTGTTTTTT
V gene: TRBV20-1; D gene: NA; J gene: TRBJ2-1; clone size: NA; CDR3 protein: CSASDPGSAYNEQFF; CDR3 DNA: TGCAGTGCTAGTGATCCCGGGAGTGCCTACAATGAGCAGTTCTTC
V gene: TRBV5-1; D gene: NA; J gene: TRBJ2-1; clone size: NA; CDR3 protein: CASSLSRFSYNEQFF; CDR3 DNA: TGCGCCAGCAGCTTGAGCCGGTTCTCCTACAATGAGCAGTTCTTC
V gene: TRBV6-5; D gene: NA; J gene: TRBJ1-1; clone size: NA; CDR3 protein: CASSRQQNTEAFF; CDR3 DNA: TGTGCCAGCAGTCGACAGCAAAACACTGAAGCTTTCTTT
V gene: TRBV14; D gene: NA; J gene: TRBJ2-3; clone size: NA; CDR3 protein: CASSQVRPPTGTQYF; CDR3 DNA: TGTGCCAGCAGCCAAGTGCGGCCCCCTACAGGTACGCAGTATTTT
V gene: TRBV6-2/TRBV6-3; D gene: TRBD1; J gene: TRBJ1-5; clone size: NA; CDR3 protein: CASSYFTGTGSNQPQHF; CDR3 DNA: TGTGCCAGCAGTTACTTCACCGGGACAGGGAGCAATCAGCCCCAGCATTTT
V gene: TRBV25-1; D gene: TRBD1; J gene: TRBJ1-3; clone size: once; CDR3 protein: CASSDTQGAGNTIYF; CDR3 DNA: TGTGCCAGCAGTGACACCCAGGGGGCTGGAAACACCATATATTTT
V gene: TRBV27; D gene: NA; J gene: TRBJ1-6; clone size: NA; CDR3 protein: CASRPRPGQRDSPLHF; CDR3 DNA: TGTGCCAGCCGTCCTCGGCCGGGACAACGGGATTCACCCCTCCACTTT
V gene: TRBV9; D gene: NA; J gene: TRBJ1-3; clone size: NA; CDR3 protein: CASSDPGRGNTIYF; CDR3 DNA: TGTGCCAGCAGCGATCCGGGTAGGGGAAACACCATATATTTT
V gene: TRBV3-1/TRBV3-2; D gene: NA; J gene: TRBJ2-7; clone size: NA; CDR3 protein: CASSQGGRGGPYEQYF; CDR3 DNA: TGTGCCAGCAGCCAAGGAGGCAGGGGCGGGCCCTACGAGCAGTACTTC
V gene: TRBV7-6; D gene: NA; J gene: TRBJ2-1; clone size: NA; CDR3 protein: CASSLVAIGSYNEQFF; CDR3 DNA: TGTGCCAGCAGCTTAGTAGCCATAGGCTCCTACAATGAGCAGTTCTTC
V gene: TRBV20-1; D gene: TRBD1; J gene: TRBJ1-2; clone size: few; CDR3 protein: CSAAGGYGYTF; CDR3 DNA: TGCAGTGCTGCAGGGGGCTATGGCTACACCTTC
V gene: TRBV19; D gene: NA; J gene: TRBJ2-3; clone size: NA; CDR3 protein: CASRLGSTTDTQYF; CDR3 DNA: TGTGCCAGTAGGCTAGGCAGCACCACAGATACGCAGTATTTT
V gene: TRBV30; D gene: NA; J gene: TRBJ2-7; clone size: NA; CDR3 protein: CAGQATYEQYF; CDR3 DNA: TGTGCCGGGCAGGCAACCTACGAGCAGTACTTC
V gene: TRBV18; D gene: NA; J gene: TRBJ2-1; clone size: NA; CDR3 protein: CASSPRDYNEQFF; CDR3 DNA: TGTGCCAGCTCACCCAGGGACTACAATGAGCAGTTCTTC
V gene: TRBV27; D gene: NA; J gene: TRBJ1-2; clone size: NA; CDR3 protein: CASSLGGAANYGYTF; CDR3 DNA: TGTGCCAGCAGTTTAGGGGGCGCAGCTAACTATGGCTACACCTTC
V gene: TRBV5-1; D gene: NA; J gene: TRBJ1-6; clone size: few; CDR3 protein: CASSSGRTSGSYNSPLHF; CDR3 DNA: TGCGCCAGCAGCTCTGGACGCACTTCGGGGTCCTATAATTCACCCCTCCACTTT
V gene: TRBV25-1; D gene: NA; J gene: TRBJ1-2; clone size: NA; CDR3 protein: CASTTGNYGYTF; CDR3 DNA: TGTGCCAGCACGACAGGAAACTATGGCTACACCTTC
V gene: TRBV29-1; D gene: TRBD1; J gene: TRBJ1-2; clone size: few; CDR3 protein: CSTQGDRDGLGYGYTF; CDR3 DNA: TGCAGCACCCAAGGGGACAGGGACGGTTTGGGCTATGGCTACACCTTC
V gene: TRBV19; D gene: NA; J gene: TRBJ1-5; clone size: once; CDR3 protein: CASSIAGGAGQPQHF; CDR3 DNA: TGTGCCAGTAGTATAGCTGGGGGCGCTGGTCAGCCCCAGCATTTT
V gene: TRBV10-3; D gene: NA; J gene: TRBJ1-1; clone size: NA; CDR3 protein: CAISENRDATEAFF; CDR3 DNA: TGTGCCATCAGTGAAAACAGGGACGCCACTGAAGCTTTCTTT
V gene: TRBV18; D gene: NA; J gene: TRBJ1-2; clone size: NA; CDR3 protein: CASSRGSTGNYGYTF; CDR3 DNA: TGTGCCAGCTCCCGCGGCTCTACAGGGAACTATGGCTACACCTTC
V gene: TRBV4-1; D gene: NA; J gene: TRBJ1-1; clone size: once; CDR3 protein: CASSQEGRMNTEAFF; CDR3 DNA: TGCGCCAGCAGCCAAGAGGGGAGGATGAACACTGAAGCTTTCTTT
V gene: TRBV30; D gene: NA; J gene: TRBJ2-7; clone size: NA; CDR3 protein: CAWTGDLYEQYF; CDR3 DNA: TGTGCCTGGACAGGGGACCTTTACGAGCAGTACTTC
V gene: TRBV7-9; D gene: TRBD2; J gene: TRBJ2-1; clone size: NA; CDR3 protein: CASSQLGTSGPRSYNEQFF; CDR3 DNA: TGTGCCAGCAGTCAACTCGGGACTAGCGGGCCCCGCTCCTACAATGAGCAGTTCTTC